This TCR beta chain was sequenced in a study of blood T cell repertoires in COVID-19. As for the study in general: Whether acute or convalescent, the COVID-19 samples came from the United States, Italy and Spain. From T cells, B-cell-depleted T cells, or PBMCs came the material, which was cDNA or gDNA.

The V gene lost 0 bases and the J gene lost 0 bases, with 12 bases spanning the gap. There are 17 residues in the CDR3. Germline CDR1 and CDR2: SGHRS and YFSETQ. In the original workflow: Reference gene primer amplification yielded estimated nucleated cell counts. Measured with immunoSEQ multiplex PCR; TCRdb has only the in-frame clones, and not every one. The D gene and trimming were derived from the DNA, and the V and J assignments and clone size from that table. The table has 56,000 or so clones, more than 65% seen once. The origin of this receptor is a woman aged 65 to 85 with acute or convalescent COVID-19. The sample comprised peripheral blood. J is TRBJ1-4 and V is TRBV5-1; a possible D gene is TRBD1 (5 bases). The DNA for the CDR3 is TGCGCCAGCAGCTTGGCGCCCTTACAGGCAACTAATGAAAAACTGTTTTTT. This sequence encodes CASSLAPLQATNEKLFF. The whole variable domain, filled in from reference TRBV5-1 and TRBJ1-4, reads KAGVTQTPRYLIKTRGQQVTLSCSPISGHRSVSWYQQTPGQGLQFLFEYFSETQRNKGNFPGRFSGRQFSNSRSEMNVSTLELGDSALYLCASSLAPLQATNEKLFFGSGTQLSVL.